The sequence of this T cell receptor (beta chain) was determined in a study of identical twins (dated by TCRdb to between 2015 and 2016). In terms of the full investigation: TCR alpha and beta repertoires from monozygotic twins, unrelated adults of various ages and cord blood were deep-sequenced to test whether fetal clonotypes persist. Replicate twin experiments were performed at different times using different library preparation protocols to rule out contamination.

General findings and caveats noted by the study authors: Invariant T cells such as MAIT and iNKT could partly confound zero-insertion analyses, though diverse VJ usage argued against this for most clonotypes. Because the same donors could not be followed over many years, conclusions were based on cross-sectional statistical analysis. Fewer insertions were carried by abundant cord blood beta clonotypes, a similar but weaker trend appeared in young adult naive repertoires, and no such trend appeared in memory repertoires. Excess twin sharing in beta out-of-frame sequences was weaker because fewer shared sequences lowered the signal-to-noise ratio. Compared with coincidental sharing between unrelated individuals, out-of-frame TCR alpha sequences shared between twins showed an excess of sequences with low generation probability. In monozygotic twins, recombination models systematically underestimated out-of-frame TCR alpha sharing, but the models matched the sharing seen between unrelated individuals.

The library came from 5' RACE. The sequencer was an Illumina HiSeq 2000. A universal primer binding site was introduced by template switching, and a unique molecular identifier was present in the final cDNA, enabling accurate counting of TCR cDNA molecules. Specific primers in the conserved constant-segment region were used to synthesize first-strand cDNA for the TCR alpha and beta chains. To control for contamination, every cDNA library carried two barcodes: a SMART-Mk sample barcode plus Illumina barcodes. TruSeq adapter sequences along with Illumina sample barcodes were introduced in two successive PCR steps. Sequencing of the TCR alpha and beta cDNA libraries was done on the Illumina HiSeq platform using custom primers. For the original study's pipeline: MiGEC processed the raw reads to extract unique molecular identifiers, while MiXCR was used to determine the CDR3 positions. For each individual, recombination models were inferred using an EM algorithm with the repgenHMM and IGoR tools. Shared clonotype analysis was performed with the tcR package in R, normalizing sharing by the product of cloneset sizes. To study raw recombination without the effects of thymic and clonal selection, out-of-frame nonproductive sequences were analyzed. TCRdb handled the public reads itself, with Q25 trimming in fastp and clone calling in MiXCR, and kept productive beta chains. CDR3 protein sequences are deduplicated, and each keeps its most common genes and DNA. These V and J calls originate from TCRdb's pipeline instead of the authors' own analysis. The sample includes approximately 220,000 distinct CDR3 sequences, with approximately 7.9% observed a single time. Less than 6.5% of the sample is taken by the ten largest.

Every donor in the study was a healthy Caucasian. The twin cohort comprised three pairs of female monozygotic twins, all aged about 18 to 29 years. Positive isolation kits from Invitrogen were used to isolate CD4+ and CD8+ T cell populations. About this clonotype itself: The clone's antigen remains unknown. Base qualities are not recorded, but no much larger clone differs from it by a single base.

In addition, the sample was reused for a study of yellow fever vaccine responses in identical twins. As the second paper documents: The authors reported that the T cell response to vaccination in identical twins appeared partly convergent and partly personalized. Focusing on identical twins, the study followed the T cell clones that responded to the vaccine, and did so with precision.

This receptor was obtained from a woman aged 18-29 years in good health. Source material: CD8+ T cells sorted from blood.

In nucleotides, the sequence is TGCAGTGCTAGAGACACGGATGGCTACACCTTC. Its protein reads: CSARDTDGYTF. The V and J genes are TRBV20-1 and TRBJ1-2, with the D gene uncertain. Trimming removed 0 bases from V and 6 bases from J, leaving 5 bases between the germline ends. CDR1 and CDR2, looked up from the germline V gene (reference sequence), are DFQATT and SNEGSKA. Measured from the cysteine to the phenylalanine, the CDR3 is 11 residues long. Only the CDR3 DNA stays, 33 bases, in frame from base 1.